The next 14 T cell receptor beta chains were all read from a single sample in a study of T cells in Graves' hyperthyroidism and ophthalmopathy. RNA transcripts yielded amplified TCR beta CDR3 regions. First-round RT-PCR with HTBI primers amplified the TCR CDR3 region. MiXCR was run by TCRdb on the multiplex PCR reads, yielding one entry per CDR3 protein. The sample carries under 300,000 distinct CDR3 sequences, 12% to 15% recorded once. The sequenced sample consisted of blood. All receptors come from a middle-aged woman with Graves' hyperthyroidism.

This clonotype was picked up many times. The chain employs TRBV5-1 and TRBJ2-7; TRBD2 aligns across 7 bases. The V and J ends lost 2 bases and 7 bases, in that order; junction bases with no gene match: 0. Germline CDR1 is SGHRS and CDR2 is YFSETQ. The CDR3 spans 11 residues. The CDR3 bases are TGCGCCAGCAGCTTCGGGGGGGAGCAGTACTTC. Translated: CASSFGGEQYF. The full variable domain, in which reference TRBV5-1 and TRBJ2-7 provide the parts outside the CDR3, is KAGVTQTPRYLIKTRGQQVTLSCSPISGHRSVSWYQQTPGQGLQFLFEYFSETQRNKGNFPGRFSGRQFSNSRSEMNVSTLELGDSALYLCASSFGGEQYFGPGTRLTVT.

This clonotype was recorded many times. The chain recombines TRBV13 with TRBJ1-4, with 9 positions matching TRBD1. Per the germline V gene, CDR1 is PRHDT and CDR2 is FYEKMQ (reference sequence). This CDR3 region has 15 residues. Trimming removed 5 bases from V and 5 bases from J; junction bases left unmatched: 6. The CDR3 here is CASSDHGTGNEKLFF. CDR3 coding DNA: TGTGCCAGCAGCGATCACGGGACAGGGAATGAAAAACTGTTTTTT.

The chain has TRBV28 and TRBJ2-3; 8 nucleotides line up with TRBD1. J was trimmed by 2 bases and V by 8 bases; bases with no gene match: 12. From germline, CDR1 is MDHEN and CDR2 SYDVKM. This CDR3 spans 16 amino acids. CDR3 nucleotides: TGTGCCAGCCCTCCATCAGGACAGGGATTCACAGATACGCAGTATTTT. Residues: CASPPSGQGFTDTQYF.

This clonotype was detected ten times or more. This chain uses TRBV6-1 with TRBJ2-1; no clear D. Trimming removed 6 bases at V and 6 bases at J, with 12 bases between. CDR3 size: 13 residues. From germline, CDR1 is MNHNS and CDR2 SASEGT. The CDR3 region is CASRSPSVNEQFF. The CDR3 DNA reads as TGTGCCAGCAGATCCCCCTCCGTCAATGAGCAGTTCTTC.

V and J are TRBV25-1 and TRBJ2-7; 10 nucleotides line up with TRBD2. CDR3 length: 13 residues. Germline V gene sequence: CDR1 MGHDK, CDR2 SYGVNS. Trimming removed 7 bases from V and 4 bases from J; junction bases left unmatched: 4. The CDR3 reads CASTSGSVYEQYF. The CDR3 bases are TGTGCCAGCACTAGCGGGAGTGTTTACGAGCAGTACTTC.

This clonotype occurred many times. The V and J genes are TRBV5-5 and TRBJ2-7; D uncertain. CDR3 length: 13 residues. Germline lookup yields CDR1 SGHKS and CDR2 YYEKEE (reference sequence). The germline V and J ends were trimmed by 6 bases and 3 bases, with 13 bases remaining between them. The CDR3 DNA is TGTGCCAGCAACTCCGTTGGTGTCTACGAGCAGTACTTC. This translates into CASNSVGVYEQYF.

This clonotype showed up many times. This chain connects TRBV12-3 or TRBV12-4 to TRBJ2-7; TRBD2 matches 8 bases. This CDR3 spans 16 amino acids. Trimming cost V 1 base and J 5 bases; bases outside gene matches: 10. The CDR3 spells CASSLGFLAGFHEQYF. The DNA for the CDR3 is TGTGCCAGCAGTTTAGGGTTTCTAGCGGGCTTCCACGAGCAGTACTTC.

Concerning this clonotype itself: A much bigger clone sits one base away, suggesting this may be a read error. The chain carries TRBV28 and TRBJ2-1; D perhaps matches TRBD2 (6 bases). The CDR3 loop spans 14 amino acids. Germline CDR1 MDHEN, CDR2 SYDVKM. The V end was cut by 5 bases, the J end by 6 bases, with 14 bases between. For the CDR3, the DNA is TGTGCCAGCAGTACACATAGCGGCCCCAATGAGCAGTTCTTC. This codes for CASSTHSGPNEQFF.

The gene calls are TRBV11-2 and TRBJ2-5; the match to TRBD2 covers 9 bases. Trimming at V came to 5 bases and at J to 4 bases, leaving 11 bases not matched to a gene. This CDR3 is 16 amino acids long. Germline V gene lookup returns CDR1 SGHAT and CDR2 FQNNGV. Here the CDR3 reads CASSPWVAGESETQYF. CDR3 DNA: TGTGCCAGCAGCCCCTGGGTAGCGGGAGAGTCAGAGACCCAGTACTTC. The entire variable domain, with the rest obtained from reference TRBV11-2 and TRBJ2-5, is as follows: EAGVAQSPRYKIIEKRQSVAFWCNPISGHATLYWYQQILGQGPKLLIQFQNNGVVDDSQLPKDRFSAERLKGVDSTLKIQPAKLEDSAVYLCASSPWVAGESETQYFGPGTRLLVL.

This clonotype was observed many times. The rearrangement links TRBV5-5 to TRBJ2-2; no clear D. This CDR3 contains 12 residues. The V gene lost 4 bases and the J gene lost 2 bases, with 3 bases spanning the gap. The germline V gene encodes CDR1 SGHKS and CDR2 YYEKEE (reference sequence). CDR3: CASSRNTGELFF. The CDR3 region has the DNA TGTGCCAGCAGCCGCAACACCGGGGAGCTGTTTTTT.

The gene calls are TRBV30 and TRBJ2-3; TRBD2 might be the D (6 bases). Trimming left V 4 bases short and J 2 bases short, with 19 bases between. CDR1 and CDR2 from the germline V gene are GTSNPN and SVGIG (reference sequence). CDR3 length: 16 amino acids. In nucleotides, the CDR3 is TGTGCCTGGACGAGAGGTAGCGGAGGGGTCACAGATACGCAGTATTTT. This translates into CAWTRGSGGVTDTQYF.

The J gene is TRBJ2-2, the V gene TRBV12-3 or TRBV12-4; TRBD1 might be the D (7 bases). V lost 7 bases and J 7 bases, leaving 16 bases between the germline ends. The CDR3 has 14 amino acids. The CDR3 sequence is CASNQGGFGGELFF. The DNA for the CDR3 is TGTGCCAGCAACCAGGGGGGATTCGGCGGGGAGCTGTTTTTT.

This clonotype has ten or more counts. The chain has TRBV27 and TRBJ1-6; D is unresolved. Trimming shortened V by 2 bases and J by 12 bases, and 20 bases separated the two germline ends. This CDR3 region has 16 residues. CDR1 and CDR2 from the germline V gene are MNHEY and SMNVEV (reference sequence). CDR3 region: CASSLVTEIRGGPLHF. The CDR3 DNA reads as TGTGCCAGCAGTTTAGTAACAGAGATACGTGGCGGACCCCTCCACTTT.

This clonotype was counted at least ten times. The chain is built from TRBV7-6 and TRBJ1-5, with 7 bases that match TRBD1. Unmatched junction bases numbered 11, after V lost 0 bases and J lost 6 bases. Germline loops: CDR1 SGHVS, CDR2 FNYEAQ. CDR3 length equals 17 residues. CDR3 DNA sequence: TGTGCCAGCAGCTTAGCCTGGGGGACAGCAACGGGTCAGCCCCAGCATTTT. This gives the protein CASSLAWGTATGQPQHF. The full variable domain, rest sourced from reference TRBV7-6 and TRBJ1-5, is GAGVSQSPRYKVTKRGQDVALRCDPISGHVSLYWYRQALGQGPEFLTYFNYEAQQDKSGLPNDRFSAERPEGSISTLTIQRTEQRDSAMYRCASSLAWGTATGQPQHFGDGTRLSIL.